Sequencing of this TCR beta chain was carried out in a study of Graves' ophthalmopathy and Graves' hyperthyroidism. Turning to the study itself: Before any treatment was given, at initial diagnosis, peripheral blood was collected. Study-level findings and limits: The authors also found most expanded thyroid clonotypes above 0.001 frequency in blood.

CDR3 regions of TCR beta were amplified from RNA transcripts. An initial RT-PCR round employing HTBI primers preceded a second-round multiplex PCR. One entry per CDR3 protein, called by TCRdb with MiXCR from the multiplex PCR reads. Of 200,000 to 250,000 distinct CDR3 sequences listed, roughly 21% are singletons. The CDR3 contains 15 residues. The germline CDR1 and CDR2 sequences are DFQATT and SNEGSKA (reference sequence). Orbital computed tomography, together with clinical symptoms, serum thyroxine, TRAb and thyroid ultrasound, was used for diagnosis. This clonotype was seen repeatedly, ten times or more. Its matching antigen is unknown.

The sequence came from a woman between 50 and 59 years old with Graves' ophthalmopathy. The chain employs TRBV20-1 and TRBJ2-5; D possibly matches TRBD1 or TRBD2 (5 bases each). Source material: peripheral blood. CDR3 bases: TGCAATGCCCTTTCCGGGACGGAGCTTGTGGAGACCCAGTACTTC. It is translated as CNALSGTELVETQYF.